This TCR beta chain derives from a study of shared clonotypes between healthy human individuals. V was clipped by 3 bases and J by 4 bases, with 11 bases between them. CDR3 length: 14 residues. Looked up from germline, CDR1 is SGHTA and CDR2 is FQGTGA. The repertoire was sequenced with immunoSEQ multiplex PCR; TCRdb's copy has only in-frame clones and lacks some. The table records about 1.1 million clones, approximately 80% of them present only once. This TCR was recovered from a man aged 18 to 30 in good health. Some clones in this sample may be carry-over from other donors' samples. The specimen was memory CD4+ T cells from PBMCs. Indicated subset: CD45RA-negative fraction. This chain connects TRBV7-3 to TRBJ2-3; D is unresolved. The CDR3 loop reads CASSLFGWADTQYF. CDR3 DNA: TGTGCCAGCAGCTTGTTTGGGTGGGCAGATACGCAGTATTTT.